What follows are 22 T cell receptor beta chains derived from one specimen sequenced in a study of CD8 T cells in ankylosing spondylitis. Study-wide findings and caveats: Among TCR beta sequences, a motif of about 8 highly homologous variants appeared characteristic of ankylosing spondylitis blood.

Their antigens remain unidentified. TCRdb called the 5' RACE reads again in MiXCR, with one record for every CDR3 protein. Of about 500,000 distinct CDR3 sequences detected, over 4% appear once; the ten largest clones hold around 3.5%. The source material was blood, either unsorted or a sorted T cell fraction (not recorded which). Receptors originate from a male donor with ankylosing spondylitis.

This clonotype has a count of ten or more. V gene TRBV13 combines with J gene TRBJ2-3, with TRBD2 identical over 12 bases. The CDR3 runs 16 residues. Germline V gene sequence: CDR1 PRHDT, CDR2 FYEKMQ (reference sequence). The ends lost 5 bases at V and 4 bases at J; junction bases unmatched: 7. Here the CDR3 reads CASSTQLAGGADTQYF. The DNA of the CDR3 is TGTGCCAGCAGCACACAACTAGCGGGAGGCGCAGATACGCAGTATTTT.

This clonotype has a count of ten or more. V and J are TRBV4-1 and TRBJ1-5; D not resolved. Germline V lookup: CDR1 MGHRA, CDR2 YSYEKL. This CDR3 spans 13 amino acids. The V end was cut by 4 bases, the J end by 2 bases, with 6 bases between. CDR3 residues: CASSRGGNQPQHF. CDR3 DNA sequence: TGCGCCAGCAGCCGGGGTGGCAATCAGCCCCAGCATTTT.

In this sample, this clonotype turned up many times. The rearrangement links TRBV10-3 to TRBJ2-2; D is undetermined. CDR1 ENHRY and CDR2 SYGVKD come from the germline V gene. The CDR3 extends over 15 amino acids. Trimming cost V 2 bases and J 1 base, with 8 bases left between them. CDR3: CAISEAGQNTGELFF. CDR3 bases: TGTGCCATCAGTGAGGCCGGGCAGAACACCGGGGAGCTGTTTTTT.

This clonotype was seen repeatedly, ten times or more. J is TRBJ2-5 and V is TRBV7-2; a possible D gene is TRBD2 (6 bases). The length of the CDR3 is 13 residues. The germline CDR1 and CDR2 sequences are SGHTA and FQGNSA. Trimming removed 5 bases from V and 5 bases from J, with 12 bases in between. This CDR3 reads CASSPVRGETQYF. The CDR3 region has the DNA TGTGCCAGCAGCCCCGTACGGGGGGAGACCCAGTACTTC.

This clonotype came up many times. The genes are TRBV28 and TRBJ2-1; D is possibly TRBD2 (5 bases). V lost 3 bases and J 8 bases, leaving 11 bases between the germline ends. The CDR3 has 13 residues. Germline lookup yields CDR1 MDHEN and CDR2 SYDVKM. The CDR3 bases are TGTGCCAGCAGTTTGAGAGGGCGCGATGAGCAGTTCTTC. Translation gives CASSLRGRDEQFF.

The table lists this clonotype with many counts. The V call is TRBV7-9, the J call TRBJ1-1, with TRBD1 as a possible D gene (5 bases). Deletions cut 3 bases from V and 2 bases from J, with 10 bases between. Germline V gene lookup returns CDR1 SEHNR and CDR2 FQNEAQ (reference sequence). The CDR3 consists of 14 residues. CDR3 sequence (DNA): TGTGCCAGCAGCTTTGGGGCGGTTAACACTGAAGCTTTCTTT. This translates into CASSFGAVNTEAFF.

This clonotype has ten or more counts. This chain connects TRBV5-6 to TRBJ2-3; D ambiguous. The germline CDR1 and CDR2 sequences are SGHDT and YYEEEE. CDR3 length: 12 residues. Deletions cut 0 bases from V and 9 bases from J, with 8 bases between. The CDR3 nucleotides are TGTGCCAGCAGCTTGGCGCTGACCACGCAGTATTTT. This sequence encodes CASSLALTTQYF. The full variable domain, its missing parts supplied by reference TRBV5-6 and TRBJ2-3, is DAGVTQSPTHLIKTRGQQVTLRCSPKSGHDTVSWYQQALGQGPQFIFQYYEEEERQRGNFPDRFSGHQFPNYSSELNVNALLLGDSALYLCASSLALTTQYFGPGTRLTVL.

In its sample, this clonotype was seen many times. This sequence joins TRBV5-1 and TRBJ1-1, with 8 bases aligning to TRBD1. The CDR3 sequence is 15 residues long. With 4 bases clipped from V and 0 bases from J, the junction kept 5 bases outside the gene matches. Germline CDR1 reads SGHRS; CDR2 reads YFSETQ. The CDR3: CASSRTGTMNTEAFF. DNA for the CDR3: TGCGCCAGCAGCAGGACAGGGACCATGAACACTGAAGCTTTCTTT.

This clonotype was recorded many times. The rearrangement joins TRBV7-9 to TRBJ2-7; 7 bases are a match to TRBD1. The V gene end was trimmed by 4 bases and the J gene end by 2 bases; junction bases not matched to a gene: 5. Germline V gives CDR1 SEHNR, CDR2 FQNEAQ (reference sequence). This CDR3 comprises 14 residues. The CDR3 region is CASSYRDRAYEQYF. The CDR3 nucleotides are TGTGCCAGCAGCTACCGGGACAGAGCCTACGAGCAGTACTTC.

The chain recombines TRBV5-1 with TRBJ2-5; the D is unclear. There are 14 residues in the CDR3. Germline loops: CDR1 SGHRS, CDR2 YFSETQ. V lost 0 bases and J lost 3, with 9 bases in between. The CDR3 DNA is TGCGCCAGCAGCTTGGTCCCCGCCAAAGAGACCCAGTACTTC. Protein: CASSLVPAKETQYF.

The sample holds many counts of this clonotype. CDR3 nucleotide sequence: TGCAGTGCCGCTGTGGGGGGGTTGAACACTGAAGCTTTCTTT. Residues: CSAAVGGLNTEAFF. The chain has TRBV20-1 and TRBJ1-1; TRBD1 might be the D (5 bases). Germline CDR1 and CDR2: DFQATT and SNEGSKA (reference sequence). CDR3 size: 14 residues. V dropped 6 bases and J dropped 0 bases, with 14 bases sitting between them.

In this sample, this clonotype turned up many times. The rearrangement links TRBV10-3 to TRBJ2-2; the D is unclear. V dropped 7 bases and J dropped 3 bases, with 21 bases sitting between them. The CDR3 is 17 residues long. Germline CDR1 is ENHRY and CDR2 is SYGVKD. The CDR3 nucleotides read TGTGCCATCACCTCCACTACCGGGTATGGTTACACCGGGGAGCTGTTTTTT. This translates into CAITSTTGYGYTGELFF.

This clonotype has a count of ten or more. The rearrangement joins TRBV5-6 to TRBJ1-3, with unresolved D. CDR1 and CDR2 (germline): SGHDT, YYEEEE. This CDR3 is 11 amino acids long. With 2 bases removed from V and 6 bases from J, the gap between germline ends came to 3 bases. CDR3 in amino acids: CASSFLNTIYF. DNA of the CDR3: TGTGCCAGCAGCTTCCTAAACACCATATATTTT.

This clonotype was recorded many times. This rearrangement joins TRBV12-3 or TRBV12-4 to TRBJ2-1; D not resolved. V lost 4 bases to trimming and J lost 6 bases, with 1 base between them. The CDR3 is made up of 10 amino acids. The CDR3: CASSSNEQFF. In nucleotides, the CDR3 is TGTGCCAGCAGTTCCAATGAGCAGTTCTTC.

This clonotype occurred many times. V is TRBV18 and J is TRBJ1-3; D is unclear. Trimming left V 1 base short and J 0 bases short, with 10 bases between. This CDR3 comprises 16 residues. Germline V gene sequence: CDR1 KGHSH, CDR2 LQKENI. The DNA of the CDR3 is TGTGCCAGCTCACCACGGACCGTAAGCTCTGGAAACACCATATATTTT. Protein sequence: CASSPRTVSSGNTIYF.

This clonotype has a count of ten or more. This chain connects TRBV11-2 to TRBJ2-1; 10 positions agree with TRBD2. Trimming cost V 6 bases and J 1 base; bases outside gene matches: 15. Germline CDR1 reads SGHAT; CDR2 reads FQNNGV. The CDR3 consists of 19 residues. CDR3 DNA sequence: TGTGCCAGCAGTCGTTTCGCTAGCGGGGGAGGATCGTCCTACAATGAGCAGTTCTTC. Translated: CASSRFASGGGSSYNEQFF.

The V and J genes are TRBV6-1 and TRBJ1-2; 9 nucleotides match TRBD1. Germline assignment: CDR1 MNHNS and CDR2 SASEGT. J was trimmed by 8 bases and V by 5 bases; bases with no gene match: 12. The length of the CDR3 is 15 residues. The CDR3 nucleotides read TGTGCCAGCAGTCCCTGGGACAGGGAAGGGGAAGGCTACACCTTC. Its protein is CASSPWDREGEGYTF.

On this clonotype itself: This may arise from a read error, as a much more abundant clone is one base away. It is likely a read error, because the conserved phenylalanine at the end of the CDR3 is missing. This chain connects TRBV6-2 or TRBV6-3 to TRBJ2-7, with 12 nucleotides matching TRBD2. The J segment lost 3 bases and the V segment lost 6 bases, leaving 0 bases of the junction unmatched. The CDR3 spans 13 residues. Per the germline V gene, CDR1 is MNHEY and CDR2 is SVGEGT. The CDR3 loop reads CASRLAGGYEQYL. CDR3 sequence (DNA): TGTGCCAGCAGACTAGCGGGAGGCTACGAGCAGTACCTC.

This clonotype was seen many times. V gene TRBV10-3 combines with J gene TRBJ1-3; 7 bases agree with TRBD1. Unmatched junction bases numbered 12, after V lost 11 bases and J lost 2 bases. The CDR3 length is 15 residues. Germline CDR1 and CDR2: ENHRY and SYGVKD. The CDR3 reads CAVNPGQAAGNTIYF. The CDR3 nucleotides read TGTGCCGTCAACCCCGGACAGGCCGCTGGAAACACCATATATTTT.

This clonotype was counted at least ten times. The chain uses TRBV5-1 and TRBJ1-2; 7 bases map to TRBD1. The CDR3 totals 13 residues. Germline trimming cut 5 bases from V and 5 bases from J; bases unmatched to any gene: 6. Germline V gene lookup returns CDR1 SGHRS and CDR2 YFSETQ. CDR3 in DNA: TGCGCCAGCAGTAGGGGGACAGCTTATGGCTACACCTTC. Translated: CASSRGTAYGYTF.

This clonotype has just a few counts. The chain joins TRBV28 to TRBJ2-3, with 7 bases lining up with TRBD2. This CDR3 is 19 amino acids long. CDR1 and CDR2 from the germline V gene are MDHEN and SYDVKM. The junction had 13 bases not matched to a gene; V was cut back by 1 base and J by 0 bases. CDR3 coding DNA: TGTGCCAGCAGTTTATTCGGCGGGAGCGGAATACACAGCACAGATACGCAGTATTTT. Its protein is CASSLFGGSGIHSTDTQYF.

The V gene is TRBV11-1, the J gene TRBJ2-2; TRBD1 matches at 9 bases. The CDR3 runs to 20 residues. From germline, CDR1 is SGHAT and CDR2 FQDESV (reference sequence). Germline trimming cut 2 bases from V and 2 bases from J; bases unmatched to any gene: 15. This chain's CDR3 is CASSLSMKPGTGINTGELFF. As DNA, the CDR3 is TGTGCCAGCAGCTTAAGTATGAAGCCCGGGACAGGGATCAACACCGGGGAGCTGTTTTTT.